This is a list of T cell receptor beta chains from one sample in a study of OX40 agonist ivuxolimab in advanced cancers. Data came from immunoSEQ multiplex PCR; TCRdb stores just in-frame clones and leaves some out. Here the sample spans around 100,000 clones, 91% being singletons. Sequencing was performed on CD4+ or CD8+ T cells sorted from blood, taken in a trial of the OX40 agonist ivuxolimab. Receptors originate from an adult with an advanced solid tumor such as melanoma, head and neck, liver or kidney cancer. Each CDR3 is given with its conserved first and last residue. A D gene is named only where the DNA matches it firmly. The size field is filled for only some rows; it gives once, few, many or a size class.

V	size	D	J	DNA	CDR3
TRBV18	-	-	TRBJ1-5	TGTGCCAGCTCAGACCAAGGGACGGTGAATCAGCCCCAGCATTTT	CASSDQGTVNQPQHF
TRBV2	-	TRBD2	TRBJ2-1	TGTGCCAGCACAAGACTAGCGGCATACAATGAGCAGTTCTTC	CASTRLAAYNEQFF
TRBV7-9	few	TRBD2	TRBJ2-7	TGTGCCAGCAGCCCCCCGGGACTATACTACGAGCAGTACTTC	CASSPPGLYYEQYF
TRBV19	-	-	TRBJ1-2	TGTGCCAGTAGTCACGGGGTTGGTGGCTACACCTTC	CASSHGVGGYTF
TRBV7-2	-	-	TRBJ2-5	TGTGCCAGCAGCGATTCCTGGAGGGGGAGGGGGGAGACCCAGTACTTC	CASSDSWRGRGETQYF
TRBV30	-	-	TRBJ2-5	TGTGCCTGGAGTGTAAGGGGATGGGAGACCCAGTACTTC	CAWSVRGWETQYF
TRBV28	-	-	TRBJ1-3	TGTGCCAGCAATGGGGGAGGGGGAAGCACCATATATTTT	CASNGGGGSTIYF
TRBV28	-	TRBD2	TRBJ2-3	TGTGCCAGCAGTCGGCTAGCGGCTAAAGATACGCAGTATTTT	CASSRLAAKDTQYF
TRBV27	-	TRBD2	TRBJ2-1	TGTGCCAGCAGTTGGACTAGCGGCAATGAGCAGTTCTTC	CASSWTSGNEQFF
TRBV19	-	-	TRBJ2-2	TGTGCCAGTAGTGACACCGGGGAGCTGTTTTTT	CASSDTGELFF
TRBV11-2	-	-	TRBJ1-2	TGTGCCAGCAGCAATTATCCCGAGGGGGGCTACACCTTC	CASSNYPEGGYTF
TRBV27	-	TRBD2	TRBJ2-3	TGTGCCAGCAGTTTAACTAGCGGGAGGGGGGATACGCAGTATTTT	CASSLTSGRGDTQYF
TRBV7-2	-	-	TRBJ2-5	TGTGCCAGCAGCTTCACCCCGGGAAAGCAAGAGACCCAGTACTTC	CASSFTPGKQETQYF
TRBV11-2	-	-	TRBJ2-5	TGTGCCAGCAGCTTTGTCGACCAAGAGACCCAGTACTTC	CASSFVDQETQYF
TRBV14	-	-	TRBJ2-2	TGTGCCAGCAGCCAATCAGTCGGGGAGCTGTTTTTT	CASSQSVGELFF
TRBV2	once	-	TRBJ2-3	TGTGCCAGCAGTGTGTTAAGGACAGTCACAGATACGCAGTATTTT	CASSVLRTVTDTQYF
TRBV4-3	-	-	TRBJ2-7	TGCGCCAGCAGCCAAGAAATGGTAGCGGCAAGCTCCTACGAGCAGTACTTC	CASSQEMVAASSYEQYF
TRBV29-1	once	TRBD1	TRBJ1-2	TGCAGCGTTGATCGCGGGACAGGAGCTAACTATGGCTACACCTTC	CSVDRGTGANYGYTF
TRBV5-1	-	-	TRBJ2-1	TGCGCCAGCAGCTTGGCCTGGGACGTGGGTGAGCAGCTCTTC	CASSLAWDVGEQLF
TRBV19	-	-	TRBJ1-2	TGTGCCAGTAACATAGAAGGGCAGGCGAACTATGGCTACACCTTC	CASNIEGQANYGYTF
TRBV30	-	-	TRBJ2-3	TGTGCCTGGAAGGGCTGGGGGCGCGGAGATACGCAGTATTTT	CAWKGWGRGDTQYF
TRBV7-2	-	-	TRBJ1-1	TGTGCCAGCAGCATCCCCGGGGGCTGGAGCACTGAAGCTTTCTTT	CASSIPGGWSTEAFF
TRBV29-1	-	TRBD1	TRBJ1-1	TGCAGCGTACGGACAGGTGAAGCTTTCTTT	CSVRTGEAFF
TRBV19	-	TRBD1	TRBJ2-7	TGTGCCAGTAGTCCCCGAGGACTGGGGACAGGGGGCTACGAGCAGTACTTC	CASSPRGLGTGGYEQYF
TRBV9	-	TRBD1	TRBJ1-5	TGTGCCAGCAGCGTAGCACAGGGGACCGATCAGCCCCAGCATTTT	CASSVAQGTDQPQHF
TRBV19	-	TRBD2	TRBJ2-5	TGTGCCAGTAGCCGTCTACCAGCGGGAGAAGAGACCCAGTACTTC	CASSRLPAGEETQYF
TRBV11-2	-	-	TRBJ2-5	TGTGCCAGCAGCTTAGATCAAGTGGGAGAGACCCAGTACTTC	CASSLDQVGETQYF
TRBV7-2	-	-	TRBJ1-1	TGTGCCAGCAGCTCCCCCGGGGGGGGTCGGAACACTGAAGCTTTCTTT	CASSSPGGGRNTEAFF
TRBV6-5	-	TRBD1	TRBJ1-2	TGTGCCAGCAGTCCTGGGCCCAGGGGGGGTTTTACCTTC	CASSPGPRGGFTF
TRBV9	-	-	TRBJ2-5	TGTGCCAGCAGCGGGGAGGCCCAGTACTTC	CASSGEAQYF
TRBV27	-	-	TRBJ2-3	TGTGCCAGCAGCCCTTACCGATACGAGATTAATACGCAGTATTTT	CASSPYRYEINTQYF
TRBV28	-	-	TRBJ2-2	TGTGCCAGCAGTTTAGGGGGCCTGGGCGGGGAGCTGTTTTTT	CASSLGGLGGELFF
TRBV10-3	-	-	TRBJ2-2	TGTGCCATCAGTGTGGCAGGGTTAACCGGGGAGCTGTTTTTT	CAISVAGLTGELFF
TRBV11-2	-	TRBD2	TRBJ2-1	TGTGCCAGCACCGAAGCGGGAGCCATCAATGAGCAGTTCTTC	CASTEAGAINEQFF
TRBV18	-	-	TRBJ2-7	TGTGCCAGCTCACCAGAGAGCTCCTACGAGCAGTACTTC	CASSPESSYEQYF
TRBV5-1	once	-	TRBJ2-5	TGCGCCAGCAGCCGCGGAGGGGGCTCGGAGACCCAGTACTTC	CASSRGGGSETQYF
TRBV4-1	-	-	TRBJ1-1	TGCGCCAGCAGCCAAGACAGGGACACTGAAGCTTTCTTT	CASSQDRDTEAFF
TRBV29-1	-	TRBD2	TRBJ2-1	TGCAGCGTGGGACTAGCGGGAGTCTCCTACAATGAGCAGTTCTTC	CSVGLAGVSYNEQFF
TRBV6-6	-	-	TRBJ2-4	TGTGCCAGCAGGGAGGGGGCTTTAGCCAAAAACATTCAGTACTTC	CASREGALAKNIQYF
TRBV30	-	-	TRBJ1-3	TGTGCCTGGAGTGTAAATTCCCGGGGGAACACCATATATTTT	CAWSVNSRGNTIYF
TRBV7-2	once	-	TRBJ1-1	TGTGCCAGCAGCTCGGGTTCGGAGAACACTGAAGCTTTCTTT	CASSSGSENTEAFF
TRBV2	-	-	TRBJ2-1	TGTGCCAGCAGTAGGGCCTCCTACAATGAGCAGTTCTTC	CASSRASYNEQFF
TRBV7-2	-	TRBD2	TRBJ2-2	TGTGCCAGCAGCTCCCTTAGCGGGAGTCGCGGGGAGCTGTTTTTT	CASSSLSGSRGELFF
TRBV7-2	-	-	TRBJ2-5	TGTGCCAGCAGCCCGACGACTAGTAGGGGGGTCGGGGAGACCCAGTACTTC	CASSPTTSRGVGETQYF
TRBV7-7	-	TRBD2	TRBJ2-3	TGTGCTAGCAGCTTAGCGCGAAGGGTTTTAGCGGGAGGAATTACAGATACGCAGTATTTT	CASSLARRVLAGGITDTQYF
TRBV9	-	-	TRBJ1-5	TGTGCCAGCAGCGTAGGCTTCCATAGCAATCAGCCCCAGCATTTT	CASSVGFHSNQPQHF
TRBV6-5	-	TRBD1	TRBJ1-2	TGTGCCAGCAGGGAACAGGGGGCGCAGGTGTTTGGCTACACCTTC	CASREQGAQVFGYTF
TRBV7-9	-	-	TRBJ2-3	TGTGCCAGCAGCTTACTCGCAGATACGCAGTATTTT	CASSLLADTQYF